The T cell receptor (beta chain) under discussion was sequenced for a study of PD-1 blockade in classical Hodgkin lymphoma. As for time point: cycle 4 day 1 (C4D1), after more than five weeks of nivolumab. Each and every patient relapsed after autologous stem cell transplantation, and patients got differing brentuximab vedotin exposure. CD4+ T cells were purified from thawed PBMCs by magnetic negative selection. As for this clone: Antigen: not known.

Whole-study findings and limits: With CD4+ cells, TCR diversity rose significantly by C4D1, but not with CD8+ cells. Later analyses included only patients treated at least 1 year post-ASCT. Repertoires differed for reasons still undefined, possibly disease activity or prior therapy. Baseline diversity in complete responders resembled that of newly diagnosed patients.

The protocol was immunoSEQ multiplex PCR, while the TCRdb copy is restricted to in-frame clones and leaves out a portion. This table holds around 27,000 clones, around 85% found once. CDR1 is MNHNY and CDR2 is SVGAGI in the germline V gene (reference sequence). V lost 7 bases to trimming and J lost 3 bases; unmatched junction nucleotides: 5. This CDR3 spans 14 amino acids. V usage is TRBV6-6 and J usage is TRBJ2-1; 8 bases are shared with TRBD2. Sequenced material: CD4+ T cells from blood, taken before the fourth cycle of nivolumab. This receptor was identified in a human donor with classical Hodgkin lymphoma. The chain's CDR3 is CASKSGSDYNEQFF. The CDR3 DNA follows: TGTGCCAGCAAGAGCGGGAGTGACTACAATGAGCAGTTCTTC.